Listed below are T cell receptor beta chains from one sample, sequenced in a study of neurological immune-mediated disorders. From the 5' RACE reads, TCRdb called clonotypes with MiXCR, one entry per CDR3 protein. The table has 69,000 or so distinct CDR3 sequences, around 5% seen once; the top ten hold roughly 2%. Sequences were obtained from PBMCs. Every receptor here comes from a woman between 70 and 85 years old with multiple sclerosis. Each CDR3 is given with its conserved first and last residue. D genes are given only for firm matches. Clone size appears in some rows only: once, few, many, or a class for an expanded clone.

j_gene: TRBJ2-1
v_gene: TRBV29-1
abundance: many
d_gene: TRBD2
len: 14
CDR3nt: TGCAGCGTGACGGGGACTAGCGGTTACAATGAGCAGTTCTTC
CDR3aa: CSVTGTSGYNEQFF

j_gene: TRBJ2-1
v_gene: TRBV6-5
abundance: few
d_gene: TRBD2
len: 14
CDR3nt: TGTGCCAGCAGACCCGGGACTAGCGTCAATGAGCAGTTCTTC
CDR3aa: CASRPGTSVNEQFF

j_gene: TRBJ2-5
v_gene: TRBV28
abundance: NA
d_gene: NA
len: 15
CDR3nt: TGTGCCAGCAGTTGGGGACTGAAACCATGGGAGACCCAGTACTTC
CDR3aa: CASSWGLKPWETQYF

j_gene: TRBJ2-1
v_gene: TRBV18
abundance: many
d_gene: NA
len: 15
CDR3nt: TGTGCCAGCTCACCAAAGGCGGTAGCCCACAATGAGCAGTTCTTC
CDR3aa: CASSPKAVAHNEQFF

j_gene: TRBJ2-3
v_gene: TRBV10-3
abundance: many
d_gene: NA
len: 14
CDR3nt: TGTGCCATCAGTGAGCCTCTCCGGACAGATACGCAGTATTTT
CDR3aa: CAISEPLRTDTQYF

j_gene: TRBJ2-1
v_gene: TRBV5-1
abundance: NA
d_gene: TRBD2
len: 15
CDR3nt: TGCGCCAGCAGCTTGGGACTAGCGGGAGATCGTGAGCAGTTCTTC
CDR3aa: CASSLGLAGDREQFF

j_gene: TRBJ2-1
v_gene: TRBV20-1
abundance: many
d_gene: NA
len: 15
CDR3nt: TGCAGTGCTAGGGGAGGGACGACAGGGAACAATGAGCAGTTCTTC
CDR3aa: CSARGGTTGNNEQFF

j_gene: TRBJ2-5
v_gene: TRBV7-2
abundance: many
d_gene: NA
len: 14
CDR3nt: TGTGCCAGCAGCTTAGCGGGTAAACAAGAGACCCAGTACTTC
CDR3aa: CASSLAGKQETQYF

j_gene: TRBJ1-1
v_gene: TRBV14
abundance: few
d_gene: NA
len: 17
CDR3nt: TGTGCCAGCAGCCAAGATCAGGTCAGGGGATGGAACACTGAAGCTTTCTTT
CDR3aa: CASSQDQVRGWNTEAFF

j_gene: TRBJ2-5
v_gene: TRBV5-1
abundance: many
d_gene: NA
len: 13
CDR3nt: TGCGCCAGCAGCACTGACATCCGAGAGACCCAGTACTTC
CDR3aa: CASSTDIRETQYF

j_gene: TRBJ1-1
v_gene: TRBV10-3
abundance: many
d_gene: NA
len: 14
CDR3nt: TGTGCCATCAGTCGGGAGGGGACCGAATCCGGGGCTTTCTTT
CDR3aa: CAISREGTESGAFF

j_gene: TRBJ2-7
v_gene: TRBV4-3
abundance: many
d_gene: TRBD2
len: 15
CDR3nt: TGCGCCAGCAGCCAGAGTATGGGACTAGCCTACGAGCAGTACTTC
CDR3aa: CASSQSMGLAYEQYF

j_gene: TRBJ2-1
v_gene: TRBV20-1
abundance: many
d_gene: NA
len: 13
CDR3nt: TGCAGTGCTAGAGCCCCCGAGGGGGGTGGGCAGTTCTTC
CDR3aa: CSARAPEGGGQFF

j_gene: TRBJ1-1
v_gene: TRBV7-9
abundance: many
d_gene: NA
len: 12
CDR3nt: TGTGCCAGCAGCCTCGGGGCCACTGAAGCTTTCTTT
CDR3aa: CASSLGATEAFF

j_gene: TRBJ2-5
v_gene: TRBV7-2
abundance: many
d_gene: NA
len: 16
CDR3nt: TGTGCCAGCAGCTTACGACTTCACCTTTACCAAGAGACCCAGTACTTC
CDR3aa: CASSLRLHLYQETQYF

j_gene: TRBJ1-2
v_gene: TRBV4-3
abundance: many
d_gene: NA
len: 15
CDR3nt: TGCGCCAGCAGCCAAGGGGTACAAGCTAACTATGGCTACACCTTC
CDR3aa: CASSQGVQANYGYTF

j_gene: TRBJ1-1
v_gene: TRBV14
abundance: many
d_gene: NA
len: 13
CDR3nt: TGTGCCAGCAGCCCGTTCGACAGCGGGAAAGCTTTCTTT
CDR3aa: CASSPFDSGKAFF

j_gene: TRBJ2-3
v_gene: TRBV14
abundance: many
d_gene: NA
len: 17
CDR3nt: TGTGCCAGCAGCCTGGACAGTTTCCGTCGTCGCACAGATACGCAGTATTTT
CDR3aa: CASSLDSFRRRTDTQYF

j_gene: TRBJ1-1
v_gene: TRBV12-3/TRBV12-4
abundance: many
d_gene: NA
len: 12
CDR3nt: TGTGCCAGCAGTCCTCAGGGGAGGGGGGCTTTCTTT
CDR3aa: CASSPQGRGAFF

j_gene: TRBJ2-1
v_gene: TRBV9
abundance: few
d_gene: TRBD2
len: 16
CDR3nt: TGTGCCAGCAGCCTTGGTAGCGGGAGGGCCCACAATGAGCAGTTCTTC
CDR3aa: CASSLGSGRAHNEQFF

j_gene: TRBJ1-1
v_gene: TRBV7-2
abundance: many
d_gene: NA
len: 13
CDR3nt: TGTGCCAGCAGCTTAGGGACTTACACTGAAGCTTTCTTT
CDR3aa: CASSLGTYTEAFF

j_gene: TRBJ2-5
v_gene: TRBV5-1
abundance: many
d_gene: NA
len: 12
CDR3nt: TGCGCCAGCAGCCAATTCCAAGAGACCCAGTACTTC
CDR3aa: CASSQFQETQYF

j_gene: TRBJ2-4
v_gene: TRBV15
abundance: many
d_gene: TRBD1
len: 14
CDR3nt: TGTGCCACCAGCAGAGATCAGGGGGCTCACATTCAGTACTTC
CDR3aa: CATSRDQGAHIQYF

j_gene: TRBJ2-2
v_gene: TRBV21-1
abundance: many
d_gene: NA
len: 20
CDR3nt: TGTGCCAGCAGCGCCGCGGGGGGACTAGCGGGAGGAACGAACACCGGGGAGCTGTTTTTT
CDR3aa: CASSAAGGLAGGTNTGELFF